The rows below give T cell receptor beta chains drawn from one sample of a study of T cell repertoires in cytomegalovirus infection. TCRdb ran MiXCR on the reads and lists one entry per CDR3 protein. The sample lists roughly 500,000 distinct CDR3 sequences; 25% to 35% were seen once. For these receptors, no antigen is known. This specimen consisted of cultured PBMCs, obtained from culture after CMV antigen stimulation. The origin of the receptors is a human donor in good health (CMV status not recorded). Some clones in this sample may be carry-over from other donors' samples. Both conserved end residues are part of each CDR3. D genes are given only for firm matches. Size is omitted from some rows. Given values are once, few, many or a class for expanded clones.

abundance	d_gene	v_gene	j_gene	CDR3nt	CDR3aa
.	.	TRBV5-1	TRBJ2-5	TGCGCCAGCAGCAGGGACGGGCCTGAAGAGACCCAGTACTTC	CASSRDGPEETQYF
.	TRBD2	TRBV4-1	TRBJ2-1	TGCGCCAGCACCCGGACTAGCGGCGACAATGAGCAGTTCTTC	CASTRTSGDNEQFF
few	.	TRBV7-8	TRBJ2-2	TGTGCCAGCAGCTTAGGGACCAAATCCGGGGAGCTGTTTTTT	CASSLGTKSGELFF
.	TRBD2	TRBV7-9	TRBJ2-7	TGTGCCAGCAGCTCACTCTGGGGGGGTGTTAGCGGGAGAAATGACGAGCAGTACTTC	CASSSLWGGVSGRNDEQYF
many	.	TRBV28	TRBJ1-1	TGTGCCAGCAGAAAGGGACGGAGGAACACTGAAGCTTTCTTT	CASRKGRRNTEAFF
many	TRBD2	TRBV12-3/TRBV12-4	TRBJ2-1	TGTGCCAGCAGTTTGGGCGGGAGGGGTTATCCGTTCTTC	CASSLGGRGYPFF
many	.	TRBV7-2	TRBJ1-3	TGTGCCAGCGGATACGACCTTCACTCTGGAAACACCATATATTTT	CASGYDLHSGNTIYF
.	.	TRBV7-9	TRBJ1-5	TGTGCCAGCAGCCCCTCGACCAATCAGCCCCAGCATTTT	CASSPSTNQPQHF
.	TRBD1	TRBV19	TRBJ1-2	TGTGCCAGTAGCTTGACAATGGGACAGGGTTATGGCTACACCTTC	CASSLTMGQGYGYTF
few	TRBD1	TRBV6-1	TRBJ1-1	TGTGCCAGCAGTTACGGACAGGCGAACACTGAAGCTTTCTTT	CASSYGQANTEAFF
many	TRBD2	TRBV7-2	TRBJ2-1	TGTGCCAGCAGCTACAATCCGGGACTAGTGGTTAAGAATGAGCAGTTCTTC	CASSYNPGLVVKNEQFF
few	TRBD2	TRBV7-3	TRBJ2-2	TGTGCCAGCAGCACAACTAGCGGGAGTAGCACCGGGGAGCTGTTTTTT	CASSTTSGSSTGELFF
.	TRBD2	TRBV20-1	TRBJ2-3	TGCAGTGCCGCAGGTAGCGGGCGGTGGGATACGCAGTATTTT	CSAAGSGRWDTQYF
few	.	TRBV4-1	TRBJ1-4	TGCGCCAGCAGCCACCGGACCGAAAAACTGTTTTTT	CASSHRTEKLFF
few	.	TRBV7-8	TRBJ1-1	TGTGCCAGCAGCTTGGGGGACGGGCTTGAAGCTTTCTTT	CASSLGDGLEAFF
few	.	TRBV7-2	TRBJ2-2	TGTGCCAGCAGCTTCCGAGGGGGGGCACAAACCGGGGAGCTGTTTTTT	CASSFRGGAQTGELFF
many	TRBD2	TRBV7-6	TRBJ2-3	TGTGCCAGCAGCTCTCTAGCGGGAGAGACAGATACGCAGTATTTT	CASSSLAGETDTQYF
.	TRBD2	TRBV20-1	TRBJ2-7	TGCAGTTTTAGCGGGGATTCCTACGAGCAGTACTTC	CSFSGDSYEQYF
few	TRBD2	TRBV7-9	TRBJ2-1	TGTGCCAGCAGCTCCCGGGGGGGAGCGGCCCAGAATGAGCAGTTCTTC	CASSSRGGAAQNEQFF
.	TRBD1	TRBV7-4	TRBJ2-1	TGTGCCAGCAGCTTAGATGGGACAGGGAAGTATAGTGAGCAGTTCTTC	CASSLDGTGKYSEQFF
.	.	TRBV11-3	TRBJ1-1	TGTGCCAGCAGCAAGCGGACGGTGAACACTGAAGCTTTCTTT	CASSKRTVNTEAFF
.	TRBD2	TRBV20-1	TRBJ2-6	TGCAGTGCTAGGGGCGGGAGCTCTGGGGCCAACGTCCTGACTTTC	CSARGGSSGANVLTF